This T cell receptor beta chain was recorded in a study of Graves' ophthalmopathy and Graves' hyperthyroidism listed by TCRdb under 2018. Regarding the complete study: Hyperthyroidism was considered stable if no progression to ophthalmopathy occurred within 18 months of follow-up. TCR beta repertoire signatures were used to distinguish Graves' ophthalmopathy from Graves' hyperthyroidism and to predict progression to ophthalmopathy. In total, under 150 blood samples were TCR-sequenced: some 43 ophthalmopathy, some 75 hyperthyroidism and about 17 hyperthyroidism-to-ophthalmopathy patients. To explore V-J signatures distinguishing ophthalmopathy from hyperthyroidism, a discovery set of about 99 patients (fewer than 45 ophthalmopathy, roughly 60 stable hyperthyroidism) was enrolled. An independent validation cohort was composed of approximately 19 hyperthyroidism patients and more than 15 patients who later progressed from hyperthyroidism to ophthalmopathy. T-cell repertoires of thyroid tissue and blood were compared in more than 5 hyperthyroidism patients. Following sampling, methimazole starting at 30 mg daily was administered to hyperthyroidism patients, and high-dose intravenous methylprednisolone was administered to ophthalmopathy patients. Here is what the overall study found, with its caveats: In cross-validation, the 13-signature model distinguished ophthalmopathy from stable hyperthyroidism with 87.88% sensitivity and roughly 84% specificity, while in the test set the corresponding values were about 79% and 69%. Sample size was not statistically predetermined, and group allocation was not concealed from the investigators. In validation, the model predicted ophthalmopathy progression with about 71% sensitivity and approximately 72% specificity; more than ten predicted patients were CT-confirmed with GO in a median of around 6 months. Most expanded thyroid clonotypes with a frequency above 0.001 also appeared in blood, which suggests that blood repertoires may reflect the immune response in the thyroid.

Patients with hyperthyroidism were aged 18 to 65 years, had been newly diagnosed, and had a disease duration of less than 2 months. Patients with other autoimmune diseases, uncontrolled infections, pregnancy or lactation were excluded from the study. Diagnosis was based on clinical symptoms, serum thyroxine, TRAb, thyroid ultrasound and orbital computed tomography. Total RNA was extracted using Trizol reagent, and RNA quality was checked on an Agilent 2100 Bioanalyzer. TCR beta CDR3 regions were amplified from RNA transcripts for repertoire sequencing. HTBI primers and the Qiagen OneStep RT-PCR kit were used in a first-round RT-PCR, which was followed by a second-round multiplex PCR, size selection and purification. Sequencing of the libraries was carried out on an Illumina HiSeq2000 in paired-end mode with 100 bp reads. From the authors' description of their analysis: Reads were processed with SOAPnuke, discarding reads with adapters, uncalled bases, mean Phred below 15, or no exact constant-primer or identifier match. COPE v1.2.5 was used to merge high-quality paired reads. Unique nucleotide sequences were defined as clonotypes and aligned to IMGT TRB V, D and J references using MiTCR v1.1. The analysis was limited to V-J combinations with a frequency above 0.0001, which together covered 99.2% of repertoires. A TCR clonal expansion and chaos score per V-J combination was defined as the ratio of F50 clonal expansion to chaos observed in the TCRdist matrix. Welch's t-statistics and random forest were used to narrow the features down to more than 10 V-J combinations, which were then fed into a naive Bayes classifier. Thyroid-blood repertoire similarity was quantified with the Morisita-Horn index. The raw public data were reprocessed by TCRdb itself: fastp quality trimming at Q25, MiXCR clonotype calling, in-frame beta chains only. One record per CDR3 amino acid sequence lists the most common genes and DNA. The V and J calls reflect TCRdb's pipeline rather than the authors' work. The sample table shows roughly 1.1 million distinct CDR3 sequences, and 35% to 40% are seen once. The top ten constitute approximately 10% of the sample.

Taken from cysteine to phenylalanine, the CDR3 has 15 residues. Only CDR3 DNA remains: 45 bases, in frame from the first base. Clipping removes 0 bases from V and 2 bases from J, with 3 as the unmatched junction base count. The germline V gene yields SGHDT for CDR1 and YYEEEE for CDR2. This clonotype has more than one count but fewer than ten. Its recognized antigen is unknown. No base-level quality is on record; no much larger clone is a single base apart. This receptor was identified in an adult man with Graves' hyperthyroidism. The chain is assembled from TRBV5-6 and TRBJ2-7; TRBD2 fits 9 bases in the junction. The sequenced material came from peripheral blood or thyroid tissue (not recorded which). The CDR3 protein is CASSLASGITYEQYF. The DNA is TGTGCCAGCAGCTTGGCTAGCGGGATCACCTACGAGCAGTACTTC. With the rest looked up from the reference TRBV5-6 and TRBJ2-7 genes rather than sequenced, the full variable domain is DAGVTQSPTHLIKTRGQQVTLRCSPKSGHDTVSWYQQALGQGPQFIFQYYEEEERQRGNFPDRFSGHQFPNYSSELNVNALLLGDSALYLCASSLASGITYEQYFGPGTRLTVT.